The 11 T cell receptor beta chains below were found in one sample sequenced in a study of naive and memory T cell subsets. An oligonucleotide containing a UMI was ligated to the 3' end of TCR cDNA. Four PCR rounds used nested alpha and beta constant region primers plus the SP2 primer. TCRdb re-derived calls from the 5' RACE reads in MiXCR, one entry per CDR3 protein. The table lists 58,000 or so distinct CDR3 sequences, about 7.1% of them singletons. All receptors come from a female donor in good health.

This clonotype was observed at least ten times. The V and J genes are TRBV12-3 or TRBV12-4 and TRBJ2-3, with 7 nucleotides matching TRBD2. The V segment lost 4 bases and the J segment 4 bases; nucleotides outside the gene matches: 8. The CDR3 is made up of 15 amino acids. The CDR3 reads CASSSGRLAADTQYF. In DNA, the CDR3 is TGTGCCAGCAGTTCAGGTCGACTAGCAGCAGATACGCAGTATTTT.

V gene TRBV5-1 combines with J gene TRBJ2-1; 9 bases align to TRBD1. The trim removed 3 bases at V and 8 bases at J, leaving 12 bases unmatched. Germline V gives CDR1 SGHRS, CDR2 YFSETQ. The CDR3 length is 16 residues. CDR3 nucleotides: TGCGCCAGCAGCTCCCGCGGGACAGGGAAGGTCTATGAGCAGTTCTTC. Protein product: CASSSRGTGKVYEQFF. The full variable domain, its missing parts supplied by reference TRBV5-1 and TRBJ2-1, is KAGVTQTPRYLIKTRGQQVTLSCSPISGHRSVSWYQQTPGQGLQFLFEYFSETQRNKGNFPGRFSGRQFSNSRSEMNVSTLELGDSALYLCASSSRGTGKVYEQFFGPGTRLTVL.

This clonotype was recorded many times. V is TRBV2 and J is TRBJ1-2, with D hard to call. V dropped 5 bases and J dropped 1 base, with 14 bases sitting between them. Germline V gives CDR1 SNHLY, CDR2 FYNNEI. The length of the CDR3 is 15 residues. For the CDR3, the DNA is TGTGCCAGCAGTCTCGATGGAAGACTTAACTATGGCTACACCTTC. As protein: CASSLDGRLNYGYTF.

This clonotype was observed at least ten times. The chain uses TRBV14 and TRBJ1-1, with D tentatively TRBD1 (5 bases). The CDR3 covers 13 residues. Germline values: CDR1 SGHDN, CDR2 FVKESK. Deletions cut 2 bases from V and 1 base from J, with 5 bases between. The CDR3, as DNA: TGTGCCAGCAGCCAACAGGGGAACACTGAAGCTTTCTTT. Its translation is CASSQQGNTEAFF.

The rearrangement links TRBV12-3 or TRBV12-4 to TRBJ2-5; D is undetermined. The CDR3 sequence is 15 residues long. Between the trimmed V and J ends, which lost 3 bases and 1 base, there was a span of 12 bases. The CDR3 coding sequence is TGTGCCAGCAGTTTCCGGTCGGGCTTCCAAGAGACCCAGTACTTC. Amino acids: CASSFRSGFQETQYF.

This clonotype showed up just a few times. The chain is built from TRBV28 and TRBJ1-4; no firm D call. The CDR3 is 16 amino acids. Germline V gene lookup returns CDR1 MDHEN and CDR2 SYDVKM. Trimming pared 4 bases from V and 8 bases from J, leaving 20 bases between. The CDR3 nucleotides read TGTGCCAGCAGTTCATTCGGCACCGGGGAGCACGAAAAACTGTTTTTT. Amino acid sequence: CASSSFGTGEHEKLFF.

This clonotype was seen a handful of times. The chain carries TRBV14 and TRBJ2-7; no definite D call. The CDR3 is made up of 14 amino acids. Germline-derived CDR1 and CDR2 are SGHDN and FVKESK. Trimming removed 2 bases from V and 3 bases from J, with 11 bases in between. This CDR3 is CASSQWSGHYEQYF. CDR3 coding DNA: TGTGCCAGCAGCCAATGGTCAGGCCACTACGAGCAGTACTTC.

At least ten counts were recorded for this clonotype. This chain uses TRBV29-1 with TRBJ1-2, with 11 nucleotides matching TRBD1. The CDR3 has 15 amino acids. Germline trimming cut 2 bases from V and 7 bases from J; bases unmatched to any gene: 9. The germline V gene has CDR1 SQVTM and CDR2 ANQGSEA. The CDR3 here is CSVELRGTGGVGYTF. DNA of the CDR3: TGCAGCGTTGAATTGCGGGGGACAGGGGGAGTTGGCTACACCTTC.

The table lists this clonotype with a few counts. In DNA form, the CDR3 reads TGTGCCAGCAAGACTAGCACAGATACGCAGTATTTT. Protein sequence: CASKTSTDTQYF. This chain links TRBV25-1 with TRBJ2-3, with no clear D. Germline V gene lookup returns CDR1 MGHDK and CDR2 SYGVNS. Trimming removed 7 bases at V and 0 bases at J, with 5 bases between. The CDR3 runs to 12 residues. Together with reference TRBV25-1 and TRBJ2-3, the CDR3 gives the full variable domain: EADIYQTPRYLVIGTGKKITLECSQTMGHDKMYWYQQDPGMELHLIHYSYGVNSTEKGDLSSESTVSRIRTEHFPLTLESARPSHTSQYLCASKTSTDTQYFGPGTRLTVL.

This rearrangement joins TRBV7-2 to TRBJ2-5; D not resolved. The CDR3 covers 16 residues. Per germline, CDR1 SGHTA and CDR2 FQGNSA. The ends were cut back, 1 base at V and 3 bases at J, with 15 bases in the middle. CDR3 amino acids: CASSLGYARSEETQYF. The CDR3 DNA reads TGTGCCAGCAGCTTAGGGTACGCCAGGAGTGAAGAGACCCAGTACTTC.

This clonotype has a count of ten or more. The CDR3 nucleotides read TGTGCCAGCTCCTCGGACGGAGCGAATAATTCACCCCTCCACTTT. Protein: CASSSDGANNSPLHF. The chain combines TRBV18 with TRBJ1-6, with D uncertain. V was shortened by 6 bases and J by 5 bases, with 14 bases between the two germline ends. CDR1 and CDR2 (germline): KGHSH, LQKENI. This CDR3 comprises 15 residues.